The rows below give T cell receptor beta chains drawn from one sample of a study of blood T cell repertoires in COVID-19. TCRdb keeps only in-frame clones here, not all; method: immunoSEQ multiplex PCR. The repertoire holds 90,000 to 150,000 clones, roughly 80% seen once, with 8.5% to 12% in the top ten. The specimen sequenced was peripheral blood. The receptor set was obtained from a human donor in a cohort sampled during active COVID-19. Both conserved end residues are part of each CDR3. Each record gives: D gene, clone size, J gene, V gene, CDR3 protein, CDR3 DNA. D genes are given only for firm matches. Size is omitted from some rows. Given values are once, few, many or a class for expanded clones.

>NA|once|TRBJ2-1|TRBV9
CASSQTSNEQFF
TGTGCCAGCAGCCAGACTTCCAATGAGCAGTTCTTC
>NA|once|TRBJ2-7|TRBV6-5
CASSYGTLPSMREYF
TGTGCCAGCAGTTACGGGACACTTCCTTCGATGCGGGAGTACTTC
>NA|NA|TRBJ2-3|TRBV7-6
CASSLPGGPSTDTQYF
TGTGCCAGCAGCTTACCGGGGGGCCCGAGCACAGATACGCAGTATTTT
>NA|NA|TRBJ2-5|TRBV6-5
CASSYSRVTVSQYF
TGTGCCAGCAGTTACTCGCGAGTTACGGTCTCCCAGTACTTC
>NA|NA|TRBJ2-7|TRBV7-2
CASSLASGNYEQYF
TGTGCCAGCAGCTTAGCTAGCGGAAATTACGAGCAGTACTTC
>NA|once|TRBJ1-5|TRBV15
CATSRDRGKQPQHF
TGTGCCACCAGCAGAGATAGGGGCAAGCAGCCCCAGCATTTT
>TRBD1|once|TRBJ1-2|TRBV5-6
CASSLWGKQGAQGYTF
TGTGCCAGCAGCTTATGGGGCAAACAGGGGGCACAGGGCTACACCTTC
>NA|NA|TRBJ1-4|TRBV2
CASTRRTATNEKLFF
TGTGCCAGCACCCGTAGGACAGCAACTAATGAAAAACTGTTTTTT
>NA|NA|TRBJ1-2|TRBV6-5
CASRQTVGYGYTF
TGTGCCAGCAGACAGACAGTAGGCTATGGCTACACCTTC
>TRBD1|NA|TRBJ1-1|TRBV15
CATSRQTGVGAEAFF
TGTGCCACCAGCAGGCAGACAGGGGTAGGCGCTGAAGCTTTCTTT
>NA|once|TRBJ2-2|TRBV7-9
CASSLLAGAATGELFF
TGTGCCAGCAGCTTACTGGCAGGGGCGGCCACCGGGGAGCTGTTTTTT
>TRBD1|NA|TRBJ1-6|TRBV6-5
CASRPTGVGSPLHF
TGTGCCAGCAGGCCCACAGGGGTGGGTTCACCCCTCCACTTT
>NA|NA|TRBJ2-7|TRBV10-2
CASRPGQQYEQYF
TGCGCCAGCAGACCGGGACAACAATACGAGCAGTACTTC
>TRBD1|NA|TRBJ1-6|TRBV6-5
CASTDRGDNSPLHF
TGTGCCAGCACCGACAGGGGGGATAATTCACCCCTCCACTTT
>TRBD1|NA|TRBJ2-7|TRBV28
CASSLSQGARSYEQYF
TGTGCCAGCAGTTTATCCCAGGGGGCGAGGTCCTACGAGCAGTACTTC
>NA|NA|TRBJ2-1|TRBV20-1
CSAARGNEQFF
TGCAGTGCGGCCCGGGGTAATGAGCAGTTCTTC
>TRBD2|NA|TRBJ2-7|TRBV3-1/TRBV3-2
CASSQDPGTRAHEQYF
TGTGCCAGCAGCCAAGACCCGGGGACTAGAGCCCACGAGCAGTACTTC
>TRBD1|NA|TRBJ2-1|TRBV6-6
CASSTDRGVYNEQFF
TGTGCCAGCAGTACGGACAGGGGGGTTTACAATGAGCAGTTCTTC
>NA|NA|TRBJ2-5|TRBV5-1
CASSLNVPRETQYF
TGCGCCAGCAGCTTGAATGTCCCGAGGGAGACCCAGTACTTC
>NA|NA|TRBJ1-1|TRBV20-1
CSALALEAFF
TGCAGTGCTTTAGCCTTGGAAGCTTTCTTT
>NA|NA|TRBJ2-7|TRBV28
CASSSIGDTSYEQYF
TGTGCCAGCAGTTCCATCGGGGACACCTCCTACGAGCAGTACTTC
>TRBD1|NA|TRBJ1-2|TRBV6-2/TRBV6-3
CASSTTGRYGYTF
TGTGCCAGCAGCACGACAGGGAGGTATGGCTACACCTTC
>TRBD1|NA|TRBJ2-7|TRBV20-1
CSASRMSGQGSSYEQYF
TGCAGTGCTAGTCGGATGTCTGGACAGGGTTCTTCCTACGAGCAGTACTTC
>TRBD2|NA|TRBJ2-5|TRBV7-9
CASSSGLAGLQETQYF
TGTGCCAGCAGCTCGGGACTAGCGGGGCTTCAAGAGACCCAGTACTTC
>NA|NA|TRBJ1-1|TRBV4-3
CASSQGGTWNTEAFF
TGCGCCAGCAGCCAAGGGGGGACATGGAACACTGAAGCTTTCTTT